The 27 T cell receptor beta chains presented below share a single source sample, sequenced in a study of blood T cell repertoires in COVID-19. The assay was immunoSEQ multiplex PCR, and TCRdb's table has in-frame clones only and misses some. The repertoire holds hundreds of thousands of clones, with about 84% as singletons. Sequenced material: PBMCs or T cells enriched from blood (not recorded which). The receptors stem from a woman between 40 and 50 years old with acute COVID-19.

This chain connects TRBV7-3 to TRBJ1-3, with 7 nucleotides matching TRBD1. The CDR3 runs to 18 residues. With 5 bases clipped from V and 0 bases from J, the junction kept 13 bases outside the gene matches. The germline gives CDR1 SGHTA, CDR2 FQGTGA. The CDR3 loop reads CASSPYSGQRFSGNTIYF. The CDR3 DNA is TGTGCCAGCAGCCCGTATTCGGGACAGAGATTCTCTGGAAACACCATATATTTT.

The chain links TRBV19 to TRBJ2-1, with D perhaps TRBD2 (6 bases). Trimming removed 5 bases at V and 4 bases at J, with 15 bases between. The germline V gene encodes CDR1 LNHDA and CDR2 SQIVND (reference sequence). This CDR3 comprises 15 residues. The CDR3 reads CASSGWGLVYNEQFF. CDR3 DNA: TGTGCCAGTAGTGGTTGGGGACTGGTATACAATGAGCAGTTCTTC.

The chain uses TRBV4-3 and TRBJ1-1; perhaps TRBD1 as D (6 bases). Trimming pared 5 bases from V and 8 bases from J, leaving 12 bases between. Germline CDR1 LGHNA, CDR2 YSLEER. CDR3 length equals 12 residues. CDR3 sequence reads: CASSMNRAEAFF. CDR3 bases: TGCGCCAGCAGCATGAACAGGGCGGAAGCTTTCTTT.

This clone was recorded once. This rearrangement joins TRBV3-1 (or the pseudogene TRBV3-2) to TRBJ1-2, with D possibly TRBD1 on 5 matching bases. Germline CDR1 LGHDT, CDR2 YNNKEL (reference sequence). With 3 bases removed from V and 2 bases from J, the gap between germline ends came to 10 bases. There are 14 residues in the CDR3. The CDR3 loop is CASSQADRNYGYTF. CDR3 in DNA: TGTGCCAGCAGCCAGGCAGACAGAAACTATGGCTACACCTTC.

This chain connects TRBV28 to TRBJ1-4; D is ambiguous. CDR1 is MDHEN, CDR2 SYDVKM, per germline. CDR3 length: 17 residues. V lost 5 bases to trimming and J lost 0 bases, with 16 bases between them. CDR3 residues: CASSLRDPYATNEKLFF. DNA of the CDR3: TGTGCCAGCAGTCTCCGGGATCCTTATGCAACTAATGAAAAACTGTTTTTT.

The chain employs TRBV5-4 and TRBJ2-1, with 12 nucleotides matching TRBD2. The junction had 2 bases not matched to a gene; V was cut back by 1 base and J by 9 bases. Germline assignment: CDR1 SGHNT and CDR2 YYREEE (reference sequence). This CDR3 spans 14 amino acids. The CDR3 sequence: CASSLRTSGVEQFF. The CDR3 bases are TGTGCCAGCAGCTTGAGGACTAGCGGGGTTGAGCAGTTCTTC.

This chain links TRBV28 with TRBJ1-1, with D maybe TRBD1 (6 bases). CDR3 length: 13 amino acids. The germline V and J ends were trimmed by 6 bases and 4 bases, with 12 bases remaining between them. The V gene's germline CDR1 is MDHEN and CDR2 SYDVKM. CDR3 bases: TGTGCCAGCAGCACGACAGGTCCCACTGAAGCTTTCTTT. Amino acids: CASSTTGPTEAFF.

This chain uses TRBV13 with TRBJ2-6, with a tentative D call TRBD2 (5 bases). Per the germline V gene, CDR1 is PRHDT and CDR2 is FYEKMQ (reference sequence). The CDR3 contains 16 residues. The V end lost 4 bases, the J end lost 1 base, and 11 bases lay between the germline ends. Written as DNA, the CDR3 is TGTGCCAGCAGCTCAGAGGGCATTTCTGGGGCCAACGTCCTGACTTTC. Translating gives CASSSEGISGANVLTF.

This chain joins TRBV19 and TRBJ1-3; unclear D gene. Germline V gene data show CDR1 as LNHDA and CDR2 as SQIVND (reference sequence). V lost 6 bases and J lost 2, with 5 bases in between. The CDR3 covers 12 residues. The CDR3 region has the DNA TGTGCCAGTAGGCAGACTGGAAACACCATATATTTT. It codes for CASRQTGNTIYF.

This chain joins TRBV2 and TRBJ2-6; no reliable D call. With 6 bases removed from V and 0 bases from J, the gap between germline ends came to 6 bases. The CDR3 length is 14 residues. CDR1 and CDR2 (germline): SNHLY, FYNNEI. The CDR3: CASRQSSGANVLTF. CDR3 DNA: TGTGCCAGCAGACAGAGCTCTGGGGCCAACGTCCTGACTTTC.

This sequence joins TRBV6-6 and TRBJ1-5; 10 bases fit TRBD1. The CDR3 is made up of 16 amino acids. V trimming: 6 bases; J trimming: 2 bases; junction bases outside the gene matches: 7. Germline CDR1 reads MNHNY; CDR2 reads SVGAGI (reference sequence). This CDR3 is CASRSSGTGGNQPQHF. The CDR3 DNA reads TGTGCCAGCAGATCGTCCGGGACAGGGGGCAATCAGCCCCAGCATTTT.

The chain uses TRBV27 and TRBJ1-1; possible D gene TRBD1, 5 bases. The germline V and J ends were trimmed by 1 base and 3 bases, with 12 bases remaining between them. This CDR3 is built from 15 residues. Germline V gene lookup returns CDR1 MNHEY and CDR2 SMNVEV (reference sequence). CDR3 bases: TGTGCCAGCAGTTTATTCTACCCGACAGACACTGAAGCTTTCTTT. Amino acids: CASSLFYPTDTEAFF.

The rearrangement links TRBV28 to TRBJ2-1, with 7 bases lining up with TRBD1. Germline CDR1 reads MDHEN; CDR2 reads SYDVKM. The V gene end was trimmed by 3 bases and the J gene end by 2 bases; junction bases not matched to a gene: 10. The CDR3 runs to 17 residues. CDR3 nucleotides: TGTGCCAGCAGTTTTAGGGCAGGGGGATGGACCTACAATGAGCAGTTCTTC. This encodes CASSFRAGGWTYNEQFF.

The rearrangement joins TRBV2 to TRBJ2-2; no firm D call. Trimming pared 6 bases from V and 6 bases from J, leaving 11 bases between. The CDR3 totals 13 residues. Germline V gene sequence: CDR1 SNHLY, CDR2 FYNNEI. The CDR3 region is CASRTVLSGELFF. CDR3 in DNA: TGTGCCAGCAGAACGGTGCTCTCCGGGGAGCTGTTTTTT.

The CDR3 sequence is CASSLDLGGILPGELFF. The CDR3 bases are TGTGCCAGCAGCTTAGATCTCGGGGGTATCCTCCCCGGGGAGCTGTTTTTT. This chain connects TRBV11-3 to TRBJ2-2; D is perhaps TRBD2 (6 bases). Germline-derived CDR1 and CDR2 are SGHNT and YENEEA. Trimming left V 0 bases short and J 6 bases short, with 17 bases between. The CDR3 runs to 17 residues.

V gene TRBV3-1 (or the pseudogene TRBV3-2) combines with J gene TRBJ1-2, with 10 bases lining up with TRBD1. Trimming at V came to 1 base and at J to 4 bases, leaving 6 bases not matched to a gene. The germline CDR1 and CDR2 sequences are LGHDT and YNNKEL (reference sequence). The CDR3 has 16 residues. The CDR3 DNA reads as TGTGCCAGCAGCCAAGCCCTGACAGGGGGCCTCTATGGCTACACCTTC. It encodes CASSQALTGGLYGYTF.

The chain combines TRBV11-2 with TRBJ2-1; D is possibly TRBD2 (6 bases). Germline-derived CDR1 and CDR2 are SGHAT and FQNNGV. There are 16 residues in the CDR3. The V end was cut by 5 bases, the J end by 0 bases, with 14 bases between. The CDR3 reads CASSLGTRSSYNEQFF. Written as DNA, the CDR3 is TGTGCCAGCAGCCTTGGGACTCGTAGCTCCTACAATGAGCAGTTCTTC. Supplemented by reference TRBV11-2 and TRBJ2-1, the full variable domain reads EAGVAQSPRYKIIEKRQSVAFWCNPISGHATLYWYQQILGQGPKLLIQFQNNGVVDDSQLPKDRFSAERLKGVDSTLKIQPAKLEDSAVYLCASSLGTRSSYNEQFFGPGTRLTVL.

The chain joins TRBV11-2 to TRBJ1-2; the D is unclear. Germline CDR1 reads SGHAT; CDR2 reads FQNNGV. The CDR3 runs 15 residues. The germline V and J ends were trimmed by 3 bases and 6 bases, with 17 bases remaining between them. The CDR3 nucleotides are TGTGCCAGCAGCTTGGTCCGATCGGGATCCGATGGCTACACCTTC. It specifies CASSLVRSGSDGYTF.

The V call is TRBV7-3, the J call TRBJ2-7, with 10 bases matching TRBD2. The CDR3 runs 16 residues. The V segment lost 2 bases and the J segment 0 bases; nucleotides outside the gene matches: 4. Germline-derived CDR1 and CDR2 are SGHTA and FQGTGA. The CDR3 region has the DNA TGTGCCAGCAGCTTAGATACTAGCGGGAACTCCTACGAGCAGTACTTC. This codes for CASSLDTSGNSYEQYF.

J is TRBJ1-1 and V is TRBV5-1; 7 bases line up with TRBD1. V was pared by 4 bases and J by 4 bases, with 4 bases of the junction left unmatched. The CDR3 extends over 13 amino acids. CDR1 is SGHRS, CDR2 YFSETQ, per germline. The CDR3 spells CASSAGGSTEAFF. The CDR3 DNA sequence: TGCGCCAGCAGCGCAGGGGGGTCCACTGAAGCTTTCTTT. Full variable domain (outside the CDR3, taken from reference TRBV5-1 and TRBJ1-1): KAGVTQTPRYLIKTRGQQVTLSCSPISGHRSVSWYQQTPGQGLQFLFEYFSETQRNKGNFPGRFSGRQFSNSRSEMNVSTLELGDSALYLCASSAGGSTEAFFGQGTRLTVV.

This clone occurred once. This CDR3 reads CASSGTLAGGAYEQYF. The CDR3 DNA reads as TGTGCCAGCAGCGGAACCTTAGCGGGAGGGGCCTACGAGCAGTACTTC. The rearrangement joins TRBV5-5 to TRBJ2-7; the match to TRBD2 covers 11 bases. Germline loops: CDR1 SGHKS, CDR2 YYEKEE (reference sequence). With 4 bases clipped from V and 2 bases from J, the junction kept 8 bases outside the gene matches. CDR3 length: 16 amino acids.

In this sample, this clone turned up once. The chain carries TRBV30 and TRBJ1-4; D is possibly TRBD1 (6 bases). Trimming took off 4 bases at V and 7 bases at J, with 10 bases between the two ends. The CDR3 extends over 12 amino acids. CDR1 is GTSNPN and CDR2 is SVGIG in the germline V gene (reference sequence). CDR3 sequence: CAWNRVGEKLFF. The CDR3 DNA reads as TGTGCCTGGAACAGGGTTGGTGAAAAACTGTTTTTT.

The chain recombines TRBV9 with TRBJ1-2; 7 bases are shared with TRBD1. The J segment lost 7 bases and the V segment lost 0 bases, leaving 9 bases of the junction unmatched. The CDR3 contains 15 residues. In germline, CDR1 is SGDLS, CDR2 YYNGEE. As DNA, the CDR3 is TGTGCCAGCAGCGTAGCCGGTAACAGGGGAACTGGCTACACCTTC. Amino acids: CASSVAGNRGTGYTF.

The chain uses TRBV15 and TRBJ1-1; D perhaps matches TRBD1 (5 bases). The V gene lost 3 bases and the J gene lost 1 base, with 12 bases spanning the gap. The germline V gene has CDR1 LNHNV and CDR2 YYDKDF (reference sequence). This CDR3 region has 15 residues. CDR3 DNA: TGTGCCACCAGCAGGGGGGGGGTGGCGAACACTGAAGCTTTCTTT. It translates to CATSRGGVANTEAFF.

V is TRBV27 and J is TRBJ1-2; 7 positions match TRBD1. The CDR3 consists of 12 residues. The V and J ends lost 5 bases and 7 bases, in that order; junction bases with no gene match: 4. Germline V gives CDR1 MNHEY, CDR2 SMNVEV (reference sequence). The CDR3 sequence is CASSDTGAGYTF. The CDR3 DNA reads as TGTGCCAGCAGTGATACAGGGGCTGGCTACACCTTC.

The chain carries TRBV6-5 and TRBJ1-2; TRBD1 matches at 7 bases. The CDR3 is made up of 14 amino acids. V lost 6 bases to trimming and J lost 4 bases; unmatched junction nucleotides: 8. CDR1 is MNHEY and CDR2 is SVGAGI in the germline V gene. In nucleotides, the CDR3 is TGTGCCAGCAGCTCCGGACAGGTCTTCTATGGCTACACCTTC. Its protein product is CASSSGQVFYGYTF.

The sample holds a few counts of this clone. The sample contains more than one DNA sequence encoding this CDR3. The V gene is TRBV6-1, the J gene TRBJ2-7; D is perhaps TRBD1 (6 bases). Germline CDR1 reads MNHNS; CDR2 reads SASEGT. This CDR3 has 15 residues. V was trimmed by 1 base and J by 3 bases, leaving 13 bases between them. CDR3 region: CASSEVGRGSYEQYF. Written as DNA, the CDR3 is TGTGCCAGCAGTGAAGTAGGCAGGGGTAGCTACGAGCAGTACTTC.